This T cell receptor (beta chain) was captured in a study of T-cell memory formation after mild COVID-19 (dated by TCRdb to 2020 to 2023). Context from the whole study: TCR sequence clusters from the two donors were largely donor specific. T-cell clones expanding and contracting after mild COVID-19 in a couple of donors were tracked by longitudinal TCRalpha and TCRbeta repertoire sequencing. The cohort was made up of two young adult volunteers, one female and one male, who were previously healthy.

Ficoll-Paque density gradient centrifugation was the method used to isolate PBMCs. Summary of the overall study and its limitations: The second-wave clones that peaked on day 37 were not confirmed to be SARS-CoV-2 specific. Balanced CD4/CD8 phenotypes were observed for clones contracting from day 15 to 85, whereas a bias towards CD4+ was observed for a second wave of clones expanding from day 15 to 37. The study included only a couple of mild cases, and larger cohorts that include severe cases with pre-infection samples were judged to be necessary. Contracting CD4+ clones appeared mostly in the CM and EM memory subsets, whereas CD8+ clones were enriched in EMRA. Some responding clones were detected in pre-infection memory, suggesting pre-existing cross-reactive memory T cells joined the SARS-CoV-2 response.

As concerns this clonotype: There is no known antigen for this receptor. Base qualities are missing; no much larger clone stands one base away.

The germline ends are 12 bases apart after V is trimmed by 0 bases and J by 4 bases. The germline V gene encodes CDR1 LGHNA and CDR2 YSLEER. From its cysteine to its phenylalanine, the CDR3 spans 15 amino acids. Of the read, only the CDR3 DNA is kept; its 45 bases are in frame from base 1. The sample was run on an Illumina NovaSeq 6000. TCRalpha and TCRbeta cDNA libraries were built by 5'RACE with constant-segment primers, adding sample barcodes and unique molecular identifiers. RNA was extracted from every sample with Trizol reagent. Amplification of the libraries took two PCR steps, and the second step added a second sample barcode plus Illumina TruSeq adapters. Sequencing of libraries was performed on an Illumina NovaSeq with 2 x 150 bp paired-end reads. In the authors' own workflow: Reads were demultiplexed and collapsed into UMI-guided consensus sequences with migec v1.2.7. Using mixcr v2.1.11, UMI consensuses were aligned to TRA and TRB V and J templates and then assembled into clonotypes. A clonotype was counted as expanded or contracted only if both edgeR and NoisET called the change significant, with noise models trained on biological replicates. For edgeR calls, the thresholds were a false discovery rate-adjusted p below 0.01 and a log2 fold-change of 1. As an exploratory analysis of dynamics, max-normalized trajectories of the 1000 most abundant clonotypes were examined by PCA with hierarchical clustering. Separately sequenced CD4+ and CD8+ repertoires were used to assign the CD4 or CD8 phenotype of responding clones. TCRdb reanalyzed the raw reads on its own, using fastp at Q25 for trimming and MiXCR for clone calling, and kept in-frame beta chains. CDR3 protein duplicates are merged, each entry listing the most common genes and DNA. The V and J calls come from TCRdb's annotation, not from the publication. Across this sample there are roughly 580,000 distinct CDR3 sequences, with around 17% seen only once. Around 12% of the sample rests with the top ten.

The sequencing input was PBMCs or a T cell subset sorted from them (not recorded which). The TCR comes from an adult woman who had mild COVID-19 (a few samples of this study predate the infection). The sample titles of this study are shuffled in the database, so cell type and time point are left out; the donor was told from shared clones. In this chain, TRBV4-3 is recombined with TRBJ1-2; the D gene is unclear. Here the CDR3 is given as CASSQDHSLSYGYTF. In nucleotides, the sequence is TGCGCCAGCAGCCAAGATCATAGTCTTAGCTATGGCTACACCTTC.